These T cell receptor beta chains were read from a single sample in a study of response to subunit inactivated influenza vaccine. TCRdb re-called the RT-PCR reads with MiXCR, one entry per CDR3 protein. The sample comprises 280,000 or so distinct CDR3 sequences, 20% to 25% of which are singletons, and 9.5% to 13% rests with the top ten. The starting material was PBMCs from blood, obtained 21 months after vaccination. The receptors shown here come from a man aged 45-69 years who received an inactivated influenza vaccine. Each CDR3 is given with its conserved first and last residue. A D gene is named only where the DNA matches it firmly. Clone size, where shown, is once, few, many, or a class for clones that have expanded.

>TRBJ1-2|15|-|TRBV4-1|-
TGCGCCAGCAGCCAAGATCTTTACAGCTTCTATGGCTACACCTTC
CASSQDLYSFYGYTF
>TRBJ1-5|12|TRBD1|TRBV30|few
TGTGCCTGGAACAGGGGGGCTCAGCCCCAGCATTTT
CAWNRGAQPQHF
>TRBJ1-2|12|-|TRBV5-1|once
TGCGCCGGCGAGGGGACTGGGTCTGGCTACACCTTC
CAGEGTGSGYTF
>TRBJ1-1|16|-|TRBV5-5|-
TGTGCCAGCAGCCCCGCCCCGGCCGGACTGAACACTGAAGCTTTCTTT
CASSPAPAGLNTEAFF
>TRBJ1-1|15|-|TRBV4-1|few
TGCGCCAGCAGCCAAATATTGTTTCGGACAGATGAAGCTTTCTTT
CASSQILFRTDEAFF
>TRBJ2-3|16|-|TRBV5-4|few
TGTGCCAGCAGCTTCCGATCAAGCGGGAGCACAGATACGCAGTATTTT
CASSFRSSGSTDTQYF
>TRBJ2-7|11|-|TRBV20-1|-
TGCAGTGCCCTGGGACGTTACGAGCAGTACTTC
CSALGRYEQYF
>TRBJ1-1|11|-|TRBV20-1|-
TGCAGTGAAGCAAAAGGGGGAGAAGCTTTCTTT
CSEAKGGEAFF
>TRBJ1-1|11|-|TRBV4-2|-
TGTGCCAGCACCCTAGGACCTGAAGCTTTCTTT
CASTLGPEAFF
>TRBJ1-5|14|TRBD1|TRBV2|many
TGTGCCAGCGGACAAGGACAGGGGAACCAGCCCCAGCATTTT
CASGQGQGNQPQHF
>TRBJ2-1|14|TRBD2|TRBV20-1|-
TGCAGTGCTACACGGACGCGGGGGATCAATGAGCAGTTCTTC
CSATRTRGINEQFF
>TRBJ1-1|14|TRBD1|TRBV5-1|many
TGTGCCAGCAGCTCGGGACAGTTGAACACTGAAGCTTTCTTT
CASSSGQLNTEAFF
>TRBJ1-5|15|-|TRBV28|-
TGTGCCAGCAGCACGGGGACCTACAGCAATCAGCCCCAGCATTTT
CASSTGTYSNQPQHF
>TRBJ2-7|14|-|TRBV5-1|-
TGCGCCAGCAGCTTGGATCAGGTCTCCTACGAGCAGTACTTC
CASSLDQVSYEQYF
>TRBJ2-7|16|-|TRBV28|-
TGTGCCAGCAGGTCGCCCCGGAGGTTGTTCTCCTACGAGCAGTACTTC
CASRSPRRLFSYEQYF
>TRBJ2-1|15|-|TRBV4-3|-
TGCGCCAGCAGCCAACAAAGGGGGATATACAATGAGCAGTTCTTC
CASSQQRGIYNEQFF
>TRBJ2-6|16|-|TRBV5-1|-
TGCGCCAGCAGCTTGGTTGGGGTTGCTGGGGCCAACGTCCTGACTTTC
CASSLVGVAGANVLTF
>TRBJ1-3|12|-|TRBV28|-
TGTGCCAGCACCTTGGGGGGGAACACCATATATTTT
CASTLGGNTIYF
>TRBJ2-5|14|TRBD1|TRBV4-1|few
TGCGCCAGCAGCCAACCGACAGGGACAAAGACCCAGTACTTC
CASSQPTGTKTQYF
>TRBJ1-1|15|TRBD1|TRBV7-2|-
TGTGCCAGCAGCACCCGGGACAGCATGAACACTGAAGCTTTCTTT
CASSTRDSMNTEAFF
>TRBJ2-2|12|-|TRBV29-1|-
TGCAGCGTTGGAGGGTCCTCCGGGGAGCTGTTTTTT
CSVGGSSGELFF
>TRBJ2-7|12|-|TRBV5-4|few
TGTGCCAGCAGGCGTGACAGATACGAGCAGTACTTC
CASRRDRYEQYF
>TRBJ1-2|16|-|TRBV4-3|few
TGCGCCAGCAGCCAAGTGGGACTCCAAGGAGGCTATGGCTACACCTTC
CASSQVGLQGGYGYTF
>TRBJ1-2|12|-|TRBV7-9|few
TGTGCCAGCAGCCCCCGACAGGAGGGCTACACCTTC
CASSPRQEGYTF
>TRBJ2-5|15|TRBD2|TRBV7-3|many
TGTGCCAGCAGCTTATCTAGCGGGAGTCGGGAGACCCAGTACTTC
CASSLSSGSRETQYF
>TRBJ2-5|15|-|TRBV20-1|few
TGCAGTGCAGCCAGTATGGGGAGGATGGAAGAGACCCAGTACTTC
CSAASMGRMEETQYF
>TRBJ1-2|22|-|TRBV4-1|few
TGCGCCAGCAGCCAAGACCAACGACCGCAAACAGGGTATATGGGAAATAACTATGGCTACACCTTC
CASSQDQRPQTGYMGNNYGYTF
>TRBJ2-7|12|-|TRBV18|many
TGTGCCAGCTCACCCGTCCTAGGCGAGCAGTACTTC
CASSPVLGEQYF
>TRBJ1-1|14|-|TRBV7-9|-
TGTGCCAGCAGCTTACATTCGGGCAAAGAAGAAGCTTTCTTT
CASSLHSGKEEAFF
>TRBJ2-3|16|TRBD2|TRBV3-1|few
TGTGCCAGCAGCCTCGGGGCACTAGCGGGGGCCGATACGCAGTATTTT
CASSLGALAGADTQYF
>TRBJ1-6|15|TRBD1|TRBV10-3|many
TGTGCCATCAGTGAGTCAAGACAGGGCGATTCACCCCTCCACTTT
CAISESRQGDSPLHF
>TRBJ2-3|16|-|TRBV7-9|few
TGTGCCAGCAGCTTGACACAGGGTGGCCCCACAGATACGCAGTATTTT
CASSLTQGGPTDTQYF
>TRBJ1-5|15|-|TRBV4-3|few
TGCGCCAGCAGCCAAGGCTGGCGGAACAATCAGCCCCAGCATTTT
CASSQGWRNNQPQHF
>TRBJ1-1|13|-|TRBV18|-
TGTGCCAGCTCACCACCTAACCAACCTGAAGCTTTCTTT
CASSPPNQPEAFF
>TRBJ2-1|17|TRBD1|TRBV7-2|-
TGTGCCAGCAGCTTAGTCCGGGGCAGGGGGCTTCTCAATGAGCAGTTCTTC
CASSLVRGRGLLNEQFF
>TRBJ2-4|12|-|TRBV12-3/TRBV12-4|-
TGTGCCAGCAGTACCAGCCTGAACATTCAGTACTTC
CASSTSLNIQYF
>TRBJ1-2|15|-|TRBV10-3|few
TGTGCCATCAGTGGAGGGACACAGGCCTCCTATGGCTACACCTTC
CAISGGTQASYGYTF
>TRBJ1-5|13|-|TRBV20-1|few
TGCAGTGCTAGGGACAGAACAAATCAGCCCCAGCATTTT
CSARDRTNQPQHF
>TRBJ1-1|14|-|TRBV28|-
TGTGCCAGCAAGCAACCGACGGTGAACACTGAAGCTTTCTTT
CASKQPTVNTEAFF
>TRBJ1-3|13|-|TRBV2|many
TGTGCCAGCAGTGGGGCAGGAGGAAACACCATATATTTT
CASSGAGGNTIYF
>TRBJ1-5|16|TRBD1|TRBV28|-
TGTGCCAGCAGTTATGGGTCACAGGGGGCTTATCAGCCCCAGCATTTT
CASSYGSQGAYQPQHF
>TRBJ1-5|15|-|TRBV6-1|few
TGTGCCAGCAGTAAGTCTTGGGGATTCAATCAGCCCCAGCATTTT
CASSKSWGFNQPQHF
>TRBJ1-1|14|TRBD1|TRBV12-3/TRBV12-4|-
TGTGCCAGCAATATCGTAGGACAGGGCGGGTTAGCTTTCTTT
CASNIVGQGGLAFF
>TRBJ1-2|14|-|TRBV7-2|-
TGTGCCAGCAGCCCTGGGCAGAACCGCCATGGCTACACCTTC
CASSPGQNRHGYTF
>TRBJ2-1|15|-|TRBV28|-
TGTGCCAGCAGTTTTGCCGGCTCCCTGGGCAATGAGCAGTTCTTC
CASSFAGSLGNEQFF
>TRBJ2-1|15|TRBD2|TRBV9|-
TGTGCCAGCAGCGTAGGCGGGAGGGCCTTCAATGAGCAGTTCTTC
CASSVGGRAFNEQFF
>TRBJ2-5|14|-|TRBV2|few
TGTGCCAGCAGTGGACCTGGCCGGGGAGAGACCCAGTACTTC
CASSGPGRGETQYF
>TRBJ2-1|13|-|TRBV3-1|few
TGTGCCAGCAGCCAAACAGCTTACTATGAGCAGTTCTTC
CASSQTAYYEQFF
>TRBJ2-1|15|TRBD2|TRBV14|once
TGTGCCAGCAGCCGGGTGGCGGGGGGGTGGAATGAGCAGTTCTTC
CASSRVAGGWNEQFF
>TRBJ1-1|14|-|TRBV6-5|-
TGTGCCAGCAGTTACAGGGCAGGGCGCCATGAAGCTTTCTTT
CASSYRAGRHEAFF
>TRBJ2-7|19|TRBD1|TRBV28|-
TGTGCCAGCAGTCTTCCGGGGACAGGGAATAACGCGTACAACTACGAGCAGTACTTC
CASSLPGTGNNAYNYEQYF
>TRBJ2-2|15|-|TRBV28|-
TGTGCCAGCAGTTTACGGAGAATTAGCACCGGGGAGCTGTTTTTT
CASSLRRISTGELFF
>TRBJ1-1|16|-|TRBV6-2/TRBV6-3|-
TGTGCCAGCAGTTATTCGAAATCTCCCTTGAGCACTGAAGCTTTCTTT
CASSYSKSPLSTEAFF